The 5 T cell receptor beta chains below come from one sample, sequenced in a study of T cell changes during pregnancy in multiple sclerosis. Profiled with immunoSEQ multiplex PCR; TCRdb holds only in-frame clones, not every one. This table has fewer than 90,000 clones, approximately 93% appearing once. The material sequenced was peripheral blood, taken after pregnancy. The receptors here all came from a female donor in good health, enrolled as a control in a pregnancy study.

The chain couples TRBV6-5 to TRBJ1-2, with D unclear. Germline V gives CDR1 MNHEY, CDR2 SVGAGI. V was trimmed by 2 bases and J by 3 bases, leaving 10 bases between them. The CDR3 totals 14 residues. CDR3 residues: CASSYVDGDYGYTF. The CDR3 nucleotides are TGTGCCAGCAGTTACGTAGACGGGGACTATGGCTACACCTTC.

V is TRBV30 and J is TRBJ2-1; possible D gene TRBD1, 6 bases. The V gene lost 0 bases and the J gene lost 7 bases, with 10 bases spanning the gap. The germline V gene encodes CDR1 GTSNPN and CDR2 SVGIG (reference sequence). This CDR3 region has 13 residues. This chain's CDR3 is CAWSVLRGNEQFF. CDR3 DNA sequence: TGTGCCTGGAGTGTACTCAGGGGTAATGAGCAGTTCTTC.

The rearrangement joins TRBV19 to TRBJ2-1, with 8 positions matching TRBD2. In germline, CDR1 is LNHDA, CDR2 SQIVND (reference sequence). The CDR3 is 16 amino acids. Germline trimming cut 2 bases from V and 4 bases from J; bases unmatched to any gene: 7. This CDR3 reads CASSISLSGSYNEQFF. The CDR3, as DNA: TGTGCCAGTAGTATATCCCTCAGCGGGAGTTACAATGAGCAGTTCTTC.

CDR3 loop: CASRDSWSTEAFF. The CDR3 coding sequence is TGTGCCAGTCGGGACAGTTGGAGCACTGAAGCTTTCTTT. The chain links TRBV19 to TRBJ1-1, with 7 bases identical to TRBD1. Germline V gene sequence: CDR1 LNHDA, CDR2 SQIVND (reference sequence). This CDR3 comprises 13 residues. V lost 8 bases to trimming and J lost 4 bases; unmatched junction nucleotides: 7.

The chain couples TRBV7-9 to TRBJ2-1; TRBD1 is a possible D gene (5 bases). The length of the CDR3 is 17 residues. V was clipped by 5 bases and J by 1 base, with 18 bases between them. Germline V gene sequence: CDR1 SEHNR, CDR2 FQNEAQ (reference sequence). CDR3 in DNA: TGTGCCAGCAGCCCCGGGCCGGCCAGGGTGTCCTACAATGAGCAGTTCTTC. This encodes CASSPGPARVSYNEQFF.